These T cell receptor beta chains were read from a single sample in a study of cytomegalovirus exposure and HLA in healthy donors. Repertoires were generated with immunoSEQ multiplex PCR, while TCRdb's copy carries only in-frame clones and drops some. The table shows roughly 73,000 clones, with roughly 71% occurring only once. Input material: PBMCs. The receptors were sampled from a man aged 70-80 years in good health and CMV-seronegative. Each CDR3 is given with its conserved first and last residue. The order of the fields is J gene, V gene, D gene, CDR3 length, clone size, CDR3 protein, CDR3 DNA. A D gene is named only where the DNA matches it firmly. Clone size is shown for a subset of rows, as once, few, many or a class of expanded clone.

j_gene: TRBJ2-1
v_gene: TRBV11-2
d_gene: NA
len: 16
abundance: NA
CDR3aa: CASSLSRGGSYNEQFF
CDR3nt: TGTGCCAGCAGCTTAAGCAGGGGCGGCTCCTACAATGAGCAGTTCTTC

j_gene: TRBJ1-3
v_gene: TRBV5-1
d_gene: NA
len: 17
abundance: NA
CDR3aa: CASSYRETSISGNTIYF
CDR3nt: TGCGCCAGCAGCTACAGGGAGACCTCCATATCTGGAAACACCATATATTTT

j_gene: TRBJ1-5
v_gene: TRBV7-2
d_gene: NA
len: 12
abundance: NA
CDR3aa: CASSLSVGPQHF
CDR3nt: TGTGCCAGCAGCTTATCGGTCGGGCCCCAGCATTTT

j_gene: TRBJ2-7
v_gene: TRBV7-2
d_gene: TRBD1
len: 15
abundance: NA
CDR3aa: CASSLAGQVSYEQYF
CDR3nt: TGTGCCAGCAGCTTAGCGGGACAGGTGTCCTACGAGCAGTACTTC

j_gene: TRBJ1-2
v_gene: TRBV29-1
d_gene: TRBD1
len: 12
abundance: few
CDR3aa: CSVGDRNYGYTF
CDR3nt: TGCAGCGTTGGGGACAGAAACTATGGCTACACCTTC

j_gene: TRBJ1-1
v_gene: TRBV5-1
d_gene: TRBD1
len: 17
abundance: NA
CDR3aa: CASSLDHSRGVNTEAFF
CDR3nt: TGCGCCAGCAGCCTGGACCACTCCAGGGGGGTGAACACTGAAGCTTTCTTT

j_gene: TRBJ2-1
v_gene: TRBV5-1
d_gene: TRBD2
len: 17
abundance: once
CDR3aa: CASSLEGASGSYNEQFF
CDR3nt: TGCGCCAGCAGCTTGGAGGGTGCTAGCGGATCCTACAATGAGCAGTTCTTC

j_gene: TRBJ1-4
v_gene: TRBV6-1
d_gene: NA
len: 15
abundance: NA
CDR3aa: CASSLLPGSGEKLFF
CDR3nt: TGTGCCAGCAGTCTCCTCCCGGGGTCCGGTGAAAAACTGTTTTTT

j_gene: TRBJ2-7
v_gene: TRBV27
d_gene: NA
len: 15
abundance: many
CDR3aa: CASSLGGARDDEQYF
CDR3nt: TGTGCCAGCAGTTTAGGGGGGGCGCGGGACGACGAGCAGTACTTC

j_gene: TRBJ1-4
v_gene: TRBV10-2
d_gene: NA
len: 14
abundance: NA
CDR3aa: CASSDRGAGEKLFF
CDR3nt: TGCGCCAGCAGTGATCGGGGGGCCGGTGAAAAACTGTTTTTT

j_gene: TRBJ2-5
v_gene: TRBV14
d_gene: NA
len: 14
abundance: once
CDR3aa: CASSRLGSQETQYF
CDR3nt: TGTGCCAGCAGCCGATTGGGCAGTCAAGAGACCCAGTACTTC

j_gene: TRBJ2-7
v_gene: TRBV9
d_gene: TRBD1
len: 14
abundance: NA
CDR3aa: CASSEGDRVSEQYF
CDR3nt: TGTGCCAGCAGCGAAGGGGACAGGGTGTCCGAGCAGTACTTC

j_gene: TRBJ1-4
v_gene: TRBV27
d_gene: TRBD1
len: 13
abundance: NA
CDR3aa: CASRRGRHEKLFF
CDR3nt: TGTGCCAGCAGGAGGGGGCGTCATGAAAAACTGTTTTTT

j_gene: TRBJ2-1
v_gene: TRBV9
d_gene: NA
len: 15
abundance: NA
CDR3aa: CASSPPAGVDNEQFF
CDR3nt: TGTGCCAGCAGCCCACCCGCGGGCGTAGACAATGAGCAGTTCTTC

j_gene: TRBJ1-1
v_gene: TRBV5-4
d_gene: TRBD1
len: 15
abundance: NA
CDR3aa: CASSTNPGGSAEAFF
CDR3nt: TGTGCCAGCAGCACTAATCCAGGGGGCAGCGCTGAAGCTTTCTTT

j_gene: TRBJ2-7
v_gene: TRBV27
d_gene: NA
len: 17
abundance: NA
CDR3aa: CASSLGLSKAGSYEQYF
CDR3nt: TGTGCCAGCAGTTTAGGACTTTCAAAAGCTGGGTCTTACGAGCAGTACTTC

j_gene: TRBJ1-2
v_gene: TRBV30
d_gene: TRBD1
len: 12
abundance: NA
CDR3aa: CAWNRGGYGYTF
CDR3nt: TGTGCCTGGAACAGGGGCGGCTATGGCTACACCTTC

j_gene: TRBJ1-1
v_gene: TRBV7-9
d_gene: NA
len: 16
abundance: NA
CDR3aa: CASSPPRQALGTEAFF
CDR3nt: TGTGCCAGCAGCCCACCGAGACAGGCTCTGGGCACTGAAGCTTTCTTT

j_gene: TRBJ2-7
v_gene: TRBV19
d_gene: TRBD1
len: 17
abundance: NA
CDR3aa: CASSIAGGAASSYEQYF
CDR3nt: TGTGCCAGTAGTATTGCAGGGGGAGCGGCGAGCTCCTACGAGCAGTACTTC

j_gene: TRBJ2-2
v_gene: TRBV7-2
d_gene: NA
len: 15
abundance: once
CDR3aa: CASSLAVRATGELFF
CDR3nt: TGTGCCAGCAGCTTAGCGGTCAGGGCTACTGGGGAGCTGTTTTTT